Listed below are T cell receptor beta chains from one sample, sequenced in a study of somatic mutations in cytotoxic T cells in rheumatoid arthritis. TCRdb keeps only in-frame clones here, not all; method: immunoSEQ multiplex PCR. The sample includes fewer than 20,000 clones, roughly four fifths of them seen just once. Material: CD8+ T cells sorted from blood. The receptor source for this set is a woman aged 45-65 years with rheumatoid arthritis. Both conserved end residues are part of each CDR3. Each record gives: V gene, J gene, D gene, clone size, CDR3 DNA, CDR3 protein. D genes are given only for firm matches. Only some rows state a clone size, as once, few, many or a class for expanded clones.

v_gene: TRBV2
j_gene: TRBJ2-3
d_gene: TRBD2
abundance: .
CDR3nt: TGTGCCAGCAGAGGGACTAGCGGATACACAGATACGCAGTATTTT
CDR3aa: CASRGTSGYTDTQYF

v_gene: TRBV30
j_gene: TRBJ1-5
d_gene: .
abundance: few
CDR3nt: TGTGCCTGGAGTGTACCTACAGGTGGATATCAGCCCCAGCATTTT
CDR3aa: CAWSVPTGGYQPQHF

v_gene: TRBV4-2
j_gene: TRBJ2-3
d_gene: TRBD2
abundance: once
CDR3nt: TGTGCCAGCAGCCAAGAACTAGCGGGGGGCACAGATACGCAGTATTTT
CDR3aa: CASSQELAGGTDTQYF

v_gene: TRBV27
j_gene: TRBJ2-7
d_gene: .
abundance: .
CDR3nt: TGTGCCAGCAGTGGATGGGACAACTACGAGCAGTACTTC
CDR3aa: CASSGWDNYEQYF

v_gene: TRBV15
j_gene: TRBJ2-1
d_gene: .
abundance: .
CDR3nt: TGTGCCACCAGACCAACTTCGGGGGCTGTCGATGAGCAGTTCTTC
CDR3aa: CATRPTSGAVDEQFF

v_gene: TRBV11-2
j_gene: TRBJ2-3
d_gene: .
abundance: .
CDR3nt: TGTGCCAGCAGCTTTAGATCGACAGGCCCGCATACGCAGTATTTT
CDR3aa: CASSFRSTGPHTQYF

v_gene: TRBV5-6
j_gene: TRBJ2-5
d_gene: TRBD1
abundance: .
CDR3nt: TGTGCCAGCAGTCCCGACAGGGGAAAGACCCAGTACTTC
CDR3aa: CASSPDRGKTQYF

v_gene: TRBV28
j_gene: TRBJ1-5
d_gene: .
abundance: .
CDR3nt: TGTGCCAGCAGTTTAAGTCCGAATCAGCCCCAGCATTTT
CDR3aa: CASSLSPNQPQHF

v_gene: TRBV6-4
j_gene: TRBJ2-1
d_gene: TRBD2
abundance: .
CDR3nt: TGTGCCAGCAGCCCCGGGGAGGGGCCTTACAATGAGCAGTTCTTC
CDR3aa: CASSPGEGPYNEQFF

v_gene: TRBV9
j_gene: TRBJ2-7
d_gene: TRBD2
abundance: .
CDR3nt: TGTGCCAGCAGCCCCGGGGGGGTAGGGCCCTACGAGCAGTACTTC
CDR3aa: CASSPGGVGPYEQYF

v_gene: TRBV30
j_gene: TRBJ2-5
d_gene: .
abundance: .
CDR3nt: TGTGCCTCCTCATTCCCGGGCCAACCTCTATTGACCCAGTACTTC
CDR3aa: CASSFPGQPLLTQYF

v_gene: TRBV11-2
j_gene: TRBJ2-7
d_gene: .
abundance: .
CDR3nt: TGTGCCAGCAGCTTAGGCGGCAGATCCTACGAGCAGTACTTC
CDR3aa: CASSLGGRSYEQYF

v_gene: TRBV10-1
j_gene: TRBJ1-5
d_gene: .
abundance: .
CDR3nt: TGCGCCAGCAGTGAGTTCGACAACAATCAGCCCCAGCATTTT
CDR3aa: CASSEFDNNQPQHF

v_gene: TRBV29-1
j_gene: TRBJ2-1
d_gene: .
abundance: .
CDR3nt: TGCAGCGCCACAGAGCCGGGGTCCTACAATGAGCAGTTCTTC
CDR3aa: CSATEPGSYNEQFF

v_gene: TRBV7-9
j_gene: TRBJ2-4
d_gene: .
abundance: .
CDR3nt: TGTGCCAGCAGCGGTGGAAGGGAGCGGAACATTCAGTACTTC
CDR3aa: CASSGGRERNIQYF

v_gene: TRBV13
j_gene: TRBJ2-7
d_gene: .
abundance: .
CDR3nt: TGTGCCAGCAGCTCCGGACAGTCCTCCTACGAGCAGTACTTC
CDR3aa: CASSSGQSSYEQYF

v_gene: TRBV28
j_gene: TRBJ2-2
d_gene: TRBD2
abundance: .
CDR3nt: TGTGCCAGCAGTTTTCCGGGACTAGCGGGAGAGATCACCGGGGAGCTGTTTTTT
CDR3aa: CASSFPGLAGEITGELFF

v_gene: TRBV4-1
j_gene: TRBJ1-6
d_gene: .
abundance: .
CDR3nt: TGCGCCAGCAGCCACGGGGGAATGACGGACCAAAATTCACCCCTCCACTTT
CDR3aa: CASSHGGMTDQNSPLHF

v_gene: TRBV7-6
j_gene: TRBJ2-1
d_gene: .
abundance: .
CDR3nt: TGTGCCAGCAGCCTGGACCTTAGCTCCTACAATGAGCAGTTCTTC
CDR3aa: CASSLDLSSYNEQFF

v_gene: TRBV9
j_gene: TRBJ2-7
d_gene: TRBD1
abundance: .
CDR3nt: TGTGCCAGCAGCGTGGGACAGGGGCTTTACGAGCAGTACTTC
CDR3aa: CASSVGQGLYEQYF

v_gene: TRBV4-1
j_gene: TRBJ2-3
d_gene: .
abundance: .
CDR3nt: TGCGCCAGCAGCATAGTGAACAGGGGCACAGATACGCAGTATTTT
CDR3aa: CASSIVNRGTDTQYF

v_gene: TRBV5-1
j_gene: TRBJ2-1
d_gene: .
abundance: .
CDR3nt: TGCGCCAGCAGCTTGGGGTCCAATGAGCAGTTCTTC
CDR3aa: CASSLGSNEQFF

v_gene: TRBV9
j_gene: TRBJ2-1
d_gene: .
abundance: .
CDR3nt: TGTGCCAGCAGCGTAGGTTGGGTAAATGAGCAGTTCTTC
CDR3aa: CASSVGWVNEQFF

v_gene: TRBV19
j_gene: TRBJ1-2
d_gene: .
abundance: .
CDR3nt: TGTGCCAGTAGTATAGATCGTGCAGACTACACCTTC
CDR3aa: CASSIDRADYTF

v_gene: TRBV11-2
j_gene: TRBJ2-5
d_gene: .
abundance: .
CDR3nt: TGTGCCAGCAGCTTATTGGAGACCCAGTACTTC
CDR3aa: CASSLLETQYF

v_gene: TRBV11-1
j_gene: TRBJ2-1
d_gene: TRBD2
abundance: .
CDR3nt: TGTGCCAGCAGTCGGACTAGCGGGGTTAGGGATGAGCAGTTCTTC
CDR3aa: CASSRTSGVRDEQFF

v_gene: TRBV5-6
j_gene: TRBJ1-3
d_gene: .
abundance: .
CDR3nt: TGTGCCAGCAGCTTGGATGGGGCCACAGGATACACCATATATTTT
CDR3aa: CASSLDGATGYTIYF

v_gene: TRBV19
j_gene: TRBJ2-2
d_gene: TRBD1
abundance: .
CDR3nt: TGTGCCAGTACCCGGACCTCTGGGACAGGGGGCGCCGGGGAGCTGTTTTTT
CDR3aa: CASTRTSGTGGAGELFF

v_gene: TRBV6-9
j_gene: TRBJ1-4
d_gene: TRBD1
abundance: .
CDR3nt: TGTGCCAGCAGTGCTGGGCAGGGGGGACAGGGGTTGAGAAAACTGTTTTTT
CDR3aa: CASSAGQGGQGLRKLFF

v_gene: TRBV10-2
j_gene: TRBJ2-7
d_gene: .
abundance: .
CDR3nt: TGCGCCAGCAGTGAGCGGAGCTCCCCCTACGAGCAGTACTTC
CDR3aa: CASSERSSPYEQYF

v_gene: TRBV6-1
j_gene: TRBJ1-5
d_gene: .
abundance: .
CDR3nt: TGTGCCAGCAGGAAAGAGGGAGGTCAGCCCCAGCATTTT
CDR3aa: CASRKEGGQPQHF

v_gene: TRBV4-3
j_gene: TRBJ2-3
d_gene: .
abundance: .
CDR3nt: TGCGCCAGCAGCCAAGAGTCGCCTCCCAGGGGCACAGATACGCAGTATTTT
CDR3aa: CASSQESPPRGTDTQYF

v_gene: TRBV7-6
j_gene: TRBJ1-1
d_gene: TRBD1
abundance: once
CDR3nt: TGTGCCAGCAGCCCTGTATCTACAGGGGGGTCTGAAGCTTTCTTT
CDR3aa: CASSPVSTGGSEAFF

v_gene: TRBV7-2
j_gene: TRBJ2-3
d_gene: TRBD2
abundance: .
CDR3nt: TGTGCCAGCAGCCAAGGGACTAGCAGACTCACAGATACGCAGTATTTT
CDR3aa: CASSQGTSRLTDTQYF

v_gene: TRBV14
j_gene: TRBJ2-7
d_gene: .
abundance: .
CDR3nt: TGTGCCAGCAGCCAATACCTCCTACAGGGTTCGGACTACGAGCAGTACTTC
CDR3aa: CASSQYLLQGSDYEQYF